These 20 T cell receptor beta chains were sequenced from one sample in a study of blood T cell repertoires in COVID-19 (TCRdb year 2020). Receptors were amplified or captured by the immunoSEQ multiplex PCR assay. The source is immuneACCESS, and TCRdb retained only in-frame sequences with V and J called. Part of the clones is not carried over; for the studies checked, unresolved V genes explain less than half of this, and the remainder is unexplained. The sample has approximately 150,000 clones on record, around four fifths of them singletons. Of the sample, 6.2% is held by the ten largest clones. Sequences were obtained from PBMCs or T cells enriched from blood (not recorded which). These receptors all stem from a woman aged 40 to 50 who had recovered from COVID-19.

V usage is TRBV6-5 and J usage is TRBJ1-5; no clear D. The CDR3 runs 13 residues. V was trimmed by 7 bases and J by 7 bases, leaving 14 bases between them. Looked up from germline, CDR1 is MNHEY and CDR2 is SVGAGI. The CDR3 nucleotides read TGTGCCAGCAAAATTCAGGTTGGGCAGCCCCAGCATTTT. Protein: CASKIQVGQPQHF.

The CDR3 region has the DNA TGTGCCAGTAGTATAGCAGGGTGGGAGACCCAGTACTTC. Protein: CASSIAGWETQYF. J is TRBJ2-5 and V is TRBV19, with TRBD1 as a possible D gene (5 bases). The V gene's germline CDR1 is LNHDA and CDR2 SQIVND (reference sequence). This CDR3 has 13 residues. Trimming pared 1 base from V and 5 bases from J, leaving 8 bases between. The full variable domain, with the rest looked up from reference TRBV19 and TRBJ2-5, is DGGITQSPKYLFRKEGQNVTLSCEQNLNHDAMYWYRQDPGQGLRLIYYSQIVNDFQKGDIAEGYSVSREKKESFPLTVTSAQKNPTAFYLCASSIAGWETQYFGPGTRLLVL.

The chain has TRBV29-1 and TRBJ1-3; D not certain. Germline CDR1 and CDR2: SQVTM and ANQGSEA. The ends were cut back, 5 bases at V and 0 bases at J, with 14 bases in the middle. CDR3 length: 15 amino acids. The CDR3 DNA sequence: TGCAGCGTTCCGGGTCCTGAAATCTCTGGAAACACCATATATTTT. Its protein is CSVPGPEISGNTIYF.

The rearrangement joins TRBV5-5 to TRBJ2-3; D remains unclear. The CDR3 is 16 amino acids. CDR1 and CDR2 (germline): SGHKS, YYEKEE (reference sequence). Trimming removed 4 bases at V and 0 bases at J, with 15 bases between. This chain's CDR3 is CASSVGPGLSTDTQYF. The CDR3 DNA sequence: TGTGCCAGCAGCGTCGGCCCGGGTCTCAGCACAGATACGCAGTATTTT.

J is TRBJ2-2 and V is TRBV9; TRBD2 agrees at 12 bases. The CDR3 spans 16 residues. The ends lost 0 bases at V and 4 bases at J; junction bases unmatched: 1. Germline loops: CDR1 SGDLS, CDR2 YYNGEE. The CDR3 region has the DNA TGTGCCAGCAGCGTAGTGACTAGCGGGAGCACCGGGGAGCTGTTTTTT. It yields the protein CASSVVTSGSTGELFF. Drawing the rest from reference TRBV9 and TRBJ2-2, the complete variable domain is DSGVTQTPKHLITATGQRVTLRCSPRSGDLSVYWYQQSLDQGLQFLIQYYNGEERAKGNILERFSAQQFPDLHSELNLSSLELGDSALYFCASSVVTSGSTGELFFGEGSRLTVL.

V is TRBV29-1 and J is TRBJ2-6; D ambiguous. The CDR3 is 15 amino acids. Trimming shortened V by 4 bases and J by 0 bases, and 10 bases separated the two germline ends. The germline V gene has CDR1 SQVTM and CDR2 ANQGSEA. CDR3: CSVGTYISGANVLTF. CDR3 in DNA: TGCAGCGTTGGCACATATATCTCTGGGGCCAACGTCCTGACTTTC.

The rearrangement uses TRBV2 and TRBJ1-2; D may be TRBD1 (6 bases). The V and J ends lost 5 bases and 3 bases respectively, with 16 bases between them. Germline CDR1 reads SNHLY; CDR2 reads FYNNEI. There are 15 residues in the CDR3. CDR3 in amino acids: CASSSRDTLYYGYTF. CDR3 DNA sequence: TGTGCCAGCAGTAGCCGGGACACCTTATACTATGGCTACACCTTC.

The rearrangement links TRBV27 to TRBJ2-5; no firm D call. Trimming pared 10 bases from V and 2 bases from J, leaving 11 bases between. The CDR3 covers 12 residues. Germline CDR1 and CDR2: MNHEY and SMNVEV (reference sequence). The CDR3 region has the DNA TGTGCCACTAAGTCTATACAAGAGACCCAGTACTTC. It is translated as CATKSIQETQYF.

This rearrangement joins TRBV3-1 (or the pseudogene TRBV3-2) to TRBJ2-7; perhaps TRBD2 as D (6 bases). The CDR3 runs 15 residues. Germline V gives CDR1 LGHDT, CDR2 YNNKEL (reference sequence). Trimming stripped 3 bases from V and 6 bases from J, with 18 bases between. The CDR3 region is CASSQEGTWGGEQYF. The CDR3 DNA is TGTGCCAGCAGCCAGGAAGGGACTTGGGGCGGCGAGCAGTACTTC.

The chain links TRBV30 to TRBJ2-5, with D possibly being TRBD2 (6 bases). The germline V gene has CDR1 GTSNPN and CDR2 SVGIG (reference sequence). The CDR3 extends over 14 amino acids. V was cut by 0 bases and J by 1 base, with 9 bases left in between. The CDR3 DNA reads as TGTGCCTGGAGTGTTGGGGGGTCCCAAGAGACCCAGTACTTC. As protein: CAWSVGGSQETQYF. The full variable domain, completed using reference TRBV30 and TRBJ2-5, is SQTIHQWPATLVQPVGSPLSLECTVEGTSNPNLYWYRQAAGRGLQLLFYSVGIGQISSEVPQNLSASRPQDRQFILSSKKLLLSDSGFYLCAWSVGGSQETQYFGPGTRLLVL.

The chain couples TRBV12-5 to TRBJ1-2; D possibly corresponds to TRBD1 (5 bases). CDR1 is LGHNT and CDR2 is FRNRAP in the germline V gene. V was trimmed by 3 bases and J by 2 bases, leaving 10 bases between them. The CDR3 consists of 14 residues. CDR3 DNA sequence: TGTGCTAGTGGTTTCGGTGACAGCAACTATGGCTACACCTTC. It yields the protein CASGFGDSNYGYTF.

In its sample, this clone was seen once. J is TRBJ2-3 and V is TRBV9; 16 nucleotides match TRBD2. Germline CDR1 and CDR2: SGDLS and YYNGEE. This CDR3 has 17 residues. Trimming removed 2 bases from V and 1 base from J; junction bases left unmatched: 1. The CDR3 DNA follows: TGTGCCAGCAGCGTGGGACTAGCGGGGGGGCGCACAGATACGCAGTATTTT. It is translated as CASSVGLAGGRTDTQYF. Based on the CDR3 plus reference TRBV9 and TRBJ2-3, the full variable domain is DSGVTQTPKHLITATGQRVTLRCSPRSGDLSVYWYQQSLDQGLQFLIQYYNGEERAKGNILERFSAQQFPDLHSELNLSSLELGDSALYFCASSVGLAGGRTDTQYFGPGTRLTVL.

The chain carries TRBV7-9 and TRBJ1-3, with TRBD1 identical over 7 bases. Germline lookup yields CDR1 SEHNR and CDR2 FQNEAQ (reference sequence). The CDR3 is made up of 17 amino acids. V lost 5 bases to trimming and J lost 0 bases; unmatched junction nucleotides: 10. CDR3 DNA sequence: TGTGCCAGCAGCCTAGACAGGGCTGGAAGCTCTGGAAACACCATATATTTT. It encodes CASSLDRAGSSGNTIYF. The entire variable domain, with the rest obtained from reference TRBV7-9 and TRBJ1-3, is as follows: DTGVSQNPRHKITKRGQNVTFRCDPISEHNRLYWYRQTLGQGPEFLTYFQNEAQLEKSRLLSDRFSAERPKGSFSTLEIQRTEQGDSAMYLCASSLDRAGSSGNTIYFGEGSWLTVV.

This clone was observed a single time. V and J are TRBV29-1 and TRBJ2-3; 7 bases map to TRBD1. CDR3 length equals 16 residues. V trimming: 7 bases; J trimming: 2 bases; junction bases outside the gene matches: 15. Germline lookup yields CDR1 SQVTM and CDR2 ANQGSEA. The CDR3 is CSGELYRGSNTDTQYF. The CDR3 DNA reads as TGCAGCGGCGAACTATACAGGGGTTCGAACACAGATACGCAGTATTTT.

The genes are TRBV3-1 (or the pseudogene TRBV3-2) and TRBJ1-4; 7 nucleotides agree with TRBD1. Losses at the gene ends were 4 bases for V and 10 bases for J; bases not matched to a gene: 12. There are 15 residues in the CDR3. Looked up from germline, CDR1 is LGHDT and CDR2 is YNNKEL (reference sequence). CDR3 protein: CASSPRTGVSGKLFF. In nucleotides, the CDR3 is TGTGCCAGCAGCCCGAGAACAGGGGTATCCGGAAAACTGTTTTTT.

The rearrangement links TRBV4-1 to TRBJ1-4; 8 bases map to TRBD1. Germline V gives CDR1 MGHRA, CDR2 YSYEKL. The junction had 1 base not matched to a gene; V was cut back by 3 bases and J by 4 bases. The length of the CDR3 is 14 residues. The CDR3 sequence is CASSQTGVNEKLFF. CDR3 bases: TGCGCCAGCAGCCAGACAGGGGTTAATGAAAAACTGTTTTTT.

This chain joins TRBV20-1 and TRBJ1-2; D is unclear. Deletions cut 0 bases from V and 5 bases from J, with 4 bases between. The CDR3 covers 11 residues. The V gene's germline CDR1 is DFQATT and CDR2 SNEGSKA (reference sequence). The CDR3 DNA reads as TGCAGTGCTAGAGACAATTATGGCTACACCTTC. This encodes CSARDNYGYTF.

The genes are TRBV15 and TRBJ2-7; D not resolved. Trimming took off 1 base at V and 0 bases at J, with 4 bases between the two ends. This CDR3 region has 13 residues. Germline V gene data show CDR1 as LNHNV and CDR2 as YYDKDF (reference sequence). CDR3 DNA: TGTGCCACCAGCAGAGGCGGCTCCTACGAGCAGTACTTC. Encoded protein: CATSRGGSYEQYF.

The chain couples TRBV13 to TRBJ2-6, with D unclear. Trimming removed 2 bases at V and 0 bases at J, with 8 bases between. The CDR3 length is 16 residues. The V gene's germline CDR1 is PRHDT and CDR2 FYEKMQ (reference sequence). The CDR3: CASSLSFSSGANVLTF. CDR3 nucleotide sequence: TGTGCCAGCAGCTTAAGTTTTAGCTCTGGGGCCAACGTCCTGACTTTC.

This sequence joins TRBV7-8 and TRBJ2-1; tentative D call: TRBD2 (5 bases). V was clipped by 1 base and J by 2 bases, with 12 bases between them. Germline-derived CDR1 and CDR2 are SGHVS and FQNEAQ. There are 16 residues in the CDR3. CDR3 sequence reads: CASSLDVRGTYNEQFF. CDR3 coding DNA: TGTGCCAGCAGCTTAGACGTTCGGGGAACCTACAATGAGCAGTTCTTC.